In its sample, the clone carrying this T cell receptor beta chain was seen a few times. Germline V gives CDR1 SGHAT, CDR2 FQNNGV. The CDR3 sequence is 17 residues long. Deletions cut 1 base from V and 1 base from J, with 14 bases between. This sample is drawn from a study of human T cells and chemical hapten exposure. Sample time point: patch test 1, 2 weeks after DPC sensitization. Treatment described: therapeutic diphenylcyclopropenone sensitization with weekly scalp DPC. Authors' processing steps: The number of TCRs in each sample had a median of approximately 95,000 and spanned roughly 23,224 to 750,000. Using its own MiXCR run on the RACE reads, TCRdb lists one record per CDR3 protein. For this entry, the V and J calls and clone size follow TCRdb and not the study's own pipeline. The sample contains more than 65,000 distinct CDR3 sequences, around 7.8% of which appear only once.

The V and J genes are TRBV11-2 and TRBJ2-4; D may match TRBD1 or TRBD2 (6 bases each). This sequence originates from a woman in her 30s with alopecia areata. Some clones in this sample may be carry-over from other donors' samples. This specimen was whole blood, taken in connection with sensitization to the hapten diphenylcyclopropenone (DPC). CDR3 amino acids: CASSLVGGAMAKNIQYF. The CDR3 bases are TGTGCCAGCAGCTTAGTCGGGGGCGCAATGGCCAAAAACATTCAGTACTTC.